This TCR beta chain was found in a study of post-analysis software for immune sequencing data. Study-wide background: Secondary progressive, relapsing-remitting and progressive-relapsing multiple sclerosis were among the included disease courses.

Study results and limitations: Samples prepared in the same batch strongly co-clustered by F measure. Multiple sclerosis patients showed significantly lower normalized Chao1 diversity than controls did. Controls had lower frequencies than patients of about 5 TRBV segments, which included TRBV5-6, TRBV5-1 and TRBV20-1.

Unique molecular identifiers were built into the TCR beta cDNA libraries. Yield was roughly 0.5 million cDNA molecules from approximately 0.91 to 9.4 million T cells. Each CDR3 protein is one row after TCRdb ran MiXCR on the PCR reads. In the table there are 700,000 to 900,000 distinct CDR3 sequences, around 46% of which are singletons. V lost 3 bases and J lost 12; bases outside the gene matches: 10. The CDR3 loop spans 14 amino acids. Germline loops: CDR1 MDHEN, CDR2 SYDVKM. The sample holds a few counts of this clonotype. Its antigen is not known. The sequenced sample consisted of blood. The chain couples TRBV28 to TRBJ1-4, with 7 bases aligning to TRBD1. The origin of this receptor is a girl aged 5 to 17 with multiple sclerosis. The CDR3 spells CASSFGPDRDELFF. DNA for the CDR3: TGTGCCAGCAGTTTTGGACCCGACAGGGACGAACTGTTTTTT.